The 7 T cell receptor beta chains below were found in one sample sequenced in a study of CXCR3-negative and CXCR3-positive naive CD8 T cells. These receptors are not linked to any known antigen. General observations from the study: TRB CDR3s of CXCR3-positive naive cells were more hydrophobic than those of CXCR3-negative naive cells.

The TRB cDNA libraries were prepared by 5' RACE with UMI labels. TCRdb re-called the 5' RACE reads; every CDR3 protein appears as one record, without DNA. The sample totals some 130,000 distinct CDR3 sequences. Sequences were obtained from naive CXCR3+ CD8+ T cells from blood. This sample's subset: CD45RO-CCR7+CD27+CD95- naive CD8+ T cells expressing CXCR3 (TNR3+). These receptors were obtained from a human donor in good health. Some clones in this sample may be carry-over from other donors' samples.

J is TRBJ2-7 and V is TRBV5-6. From germline, CDR1 is SGHDT and CDR2 YYEEEE. The CDR3 covers 11 residues. The CDR3 here is CASSLWGEQYF.

The rearrangement links TRBV7-9 to TRBJ1-1; the TRBD1 assignment by TCRdb is unverifiable without DNA. The CDR3 consists of 12 residues. Looked up from germline, CDR1 is SEHNR and CDR2 is FQNEAQ (reference sequence). CDR3: CASSSGQQKAFF.

The genes are TRBV12-3 or TRBV12-4 and TRBJ2-1; TCRdb selects TRBD1, and the lack of DNA leaves this call unchecked. This CDR3 comprises 14 residues. The CDR3 is CASSFWGGANEQFF.

V is TRBV4-1 and J is TRBJ1-5. This CDR3 is built from 15 residues. Germline loops: CDR1 MGHRA, CDR2 YSYEKL. This CDR3 reads CASSQDPGLGQPQHF.

This rearrangement joins TRBV29-1 to TRBJ2-1. Per germline, CDR1 SQVTM and CDR2 ANQGSEA. The CDR3 sequence is 12 residues long. CDR3 protein: CSVNEPYNEQFF.

The chain is built from TRBV29-1 and TRBJ2-5. The CDR3 totals 11 residues. Per germline, CDR1 SQVTM and CDR2 ANQGSEA. CDR3 region: CSVDGGETQYF.

The chain links TRBV12-3 or TRBV12-4 to TRBJ2-7; with no DNA, the TCRdb D assignment of TRBD1 cannot be verified. CDR3 length: 13 amino acids. The CDR3 sequence is CASSSLDEYEQYF.